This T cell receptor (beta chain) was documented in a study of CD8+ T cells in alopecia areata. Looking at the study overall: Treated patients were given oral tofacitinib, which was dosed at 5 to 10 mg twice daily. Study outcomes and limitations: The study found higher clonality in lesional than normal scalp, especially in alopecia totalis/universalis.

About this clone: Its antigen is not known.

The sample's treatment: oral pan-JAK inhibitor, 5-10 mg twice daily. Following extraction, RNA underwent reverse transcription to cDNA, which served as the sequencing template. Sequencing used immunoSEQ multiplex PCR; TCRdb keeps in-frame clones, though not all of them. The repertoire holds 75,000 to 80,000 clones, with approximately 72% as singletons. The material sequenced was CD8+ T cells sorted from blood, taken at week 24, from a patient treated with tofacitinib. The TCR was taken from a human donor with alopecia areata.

DNA of the CDR3: TGTGCCAGCAGCCTTGGGACAGCCCGCACAGATACGCAGTATTTT. It translates to CASSLGTARTDTQYF. The rearrangement links TRBV5-6 to TRBJ2-3; TRBD1 matches 7 bases. The V segment lost 4 bases and the J segment 1 base; nucleotides outside the gene matches: 6. Germline CDR1 is SGHDT and CDR2 is YYEEEE. The CDR3 loop spans 15 amino acids.